This T cell receptor (beta chain) was obtained from a study of blood T cell repertoires in COVID-19. For the study at large: From T cells, B-cell-depleted T cells, or PBMCs came the material, which was cDNA or gDNA.

The table lists this clone with a count of one. This CDR3 region has 14 residues. Germline lookup yields CDR1 SGHKS and CDR2 YYEKEE (reference sequence). Trimming at V came to 6 bases and at J to 6 bases, leaving 11 bases not matched to a gene. The table came from immunoSEQ multiplex PCR; TCRdb's copy has only in-frame clones and leaves some out. The table lists 100,000 to 150,000 clones, around 85% of them singletons. Sequencing used peripheral blood. This rearrangement joins TRBV5-5 to TRBJ1-1, with 7 bases lining up with TRBD1. This clonotype was sampled from a man over 45 with acute or convalescent COVID-19. This CDR3 reads CASNLMTGIPEAFF. The CDR3 region has the DNA TGTGCCAGCAACCTAATGACAGGGATCCCTGAAGCTTTCTTT. Filled out from reference TRBV5-5 and TRBJ1-1, the complete variable domain reads DAGVTQSPTHLIKTRGQQVTLRCSPISGHKSVSWYQQVLGQGPQFIFQYYEKEERGRGNFPDRFSARQFPNYSSELNVNALLLGDSALYLCASNLMTGIPEAFFGQGTRLTVV.